The clone carrying this TCR beta chain appeared many times. Antigen: not known. With two-round multiplex PCR, TCR beta CDR3 sequences were amplified from genomic DNA. Gene-specific TRBV and TRBJ primers were used in PCR round one. MiXCR was run by TCRdb on the multiplex PCR reads, yielding one entry per CDR3 protein. The sample records approximately 18,000 distinct CDR3 sequences, about 18% being singletons. The V gene lost 2 bases and the J gene lost 5 bases, with 9 bases spanning the gap. The CDR3 loop spans 13 amino acids. CDR1 is SGHVS and CDR2 is FQNEAQ in the germline V gene. Patients were uniformly node-negative by CT and PET/CT and had received no prior chemotherapy or radiotherapy, with no other malignancies. The data originate from a study of prognosis after radiotherapy for stage I lung cancer. Study-wide background: Adenocarcinoma occurred in around 12 patients and squamous cell carcinoma in over five. Alongside stereotactic body radiotherapy, concurrent therapy was given to no patient. Findings of the study overall: There were reportedly differences in TRBV and TRBJ gene usage between patients with and without metastases.

The chain combines TRBV7-8 with TRBJ2-5; D unclear. The sample here was PBMCs, taken before or after stereotactic body radiation therapy (not recorded which). This sequence was found in a donor of 50 years or more with non-small cell lung cancer. In DNA form, the CDR3 reads TGTGCCAGCAGCTTACGCCGCCGGGAGACCCAGTACTTC. This sequence encodes CASSLRRRETQYF.